This T cell receptor beta chain came from a study of blood T cell repertoires in COVID-19. Trimming pared 7 bases from V and 1 base from J, leaving 13 bases between. CDR3 length equals 14 residues. Germline lookup yields CDR1 SQVTM and CDR2 ANQGSEA. Clones were read by immunoSEQ multiplex PCR, and TCRdb kept only the in-frame ones, dropping some. In the table there are around 100,000 clones, 85% of which are singletons. The genes are TRBV29-1 and TRBJ2-2; TRBD1 is a possible D gene (5 bases). The sequenced sample was peripheral blood. The source is a man in his fifties with active or convalescent COVID-19. DNA for the CDR3: TGCAGCGCCTCTCCCCAGGGGAACACCGGGGAGCTGTTTTTT. Translated: CSASPQGNTGELFF.